A selection of T cell receptor beta chains follows, all from one sample in a study of blood T cell repertoires in COVID-19. TCRdb keeps only in-frame clones here, not all; method: immunoSEQ multiplex PCR. This table has about 300,000 clones, 87% appearing once. The sample taken for sequencing was PBMCs or T cells enriched from blood (not recorded which). Receptors originate from a woman aged 25 to 45 who had recovered from COVID-19. Each CDR3 is given without its conserved first and last residue.

V,J,CDR3
TRBV7-9,TRBJ1-5,ASSLTGLPNQPQH
TRBV2,TRBJ1-2,ASHGLRYGYT
TRBV2,TRBJ2-1,ASSPAGSYNEQF
TRBV5-1,TRBJ2-5,ASSLVPQETQY
TRBV12-3/TRBV12-4,TRBJ1-2,ASSRVQGDGYT
TRBV10-1,TRBJ1-1,ASSEVAGRAF
TRBV7-2,TRBJ2-7,ASSLQAGGSYEQY
TRBV5-1,TRBJ2-2,ASSRLPGVSNTGELF
TRBV4-3,TRBJ1-2,ASSQEDRDRYGYT
TRBV24-1,TRBJ2-3,ATSRQGTDTQY
TRBV6-6,TRBJ2-5,ASSYADTQETQY